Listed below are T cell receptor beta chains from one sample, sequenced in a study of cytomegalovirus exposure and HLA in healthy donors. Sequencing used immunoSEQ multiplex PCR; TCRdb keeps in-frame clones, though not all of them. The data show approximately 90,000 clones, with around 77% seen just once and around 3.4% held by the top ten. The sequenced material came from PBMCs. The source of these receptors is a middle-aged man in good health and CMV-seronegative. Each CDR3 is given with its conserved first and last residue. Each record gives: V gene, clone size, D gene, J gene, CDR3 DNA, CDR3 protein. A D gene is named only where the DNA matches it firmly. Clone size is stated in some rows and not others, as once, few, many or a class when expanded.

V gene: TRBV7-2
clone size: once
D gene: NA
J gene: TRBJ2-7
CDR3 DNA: TGTGCCAGCAGCCCTTACAGGTCCTATTTTGACGAGCAGTACTTC
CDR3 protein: CASSPYRSYFDEQYF

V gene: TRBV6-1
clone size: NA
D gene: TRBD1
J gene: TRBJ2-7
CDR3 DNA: TGTGCCAGCAGAGGGGACAGTCTCTACGAGCAGTACTTC
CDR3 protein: CASRGDSLYEQYF

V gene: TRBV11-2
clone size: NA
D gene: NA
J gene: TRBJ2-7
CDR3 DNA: TGTGCCAGCAGCTTAGGTGGCCGCGGACAGTACTTC
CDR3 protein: CASSLGGRGQYF

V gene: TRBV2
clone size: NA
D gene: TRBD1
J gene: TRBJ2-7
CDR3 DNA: TGTGCCAGCAGGGCCACTATTGGGACAGGCCTTCTCTACGAGCAGTACTTC
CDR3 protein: CASRATIGTGLLYEQYF

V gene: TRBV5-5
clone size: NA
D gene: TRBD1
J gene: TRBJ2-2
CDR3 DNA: TGTGCCAGCAGCTCCCGGGACAGGAACACCGGGGAGCTGTTTTTT
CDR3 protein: CASSSRDRNTGELFF

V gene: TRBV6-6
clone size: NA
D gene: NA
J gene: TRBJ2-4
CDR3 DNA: TGTGCCAGCACCCCGGGTGGCAGTCTAGCCAAAAACATTCAGTACTTC
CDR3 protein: CASTPGGSLAKNIQYF

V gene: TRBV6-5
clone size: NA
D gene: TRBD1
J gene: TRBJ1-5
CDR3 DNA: TGTGCCAGCAGGCAAGGGGGCGCGGGCAATCAGCCCCAGCATTTT
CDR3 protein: CASRQGGAGNQPQHF

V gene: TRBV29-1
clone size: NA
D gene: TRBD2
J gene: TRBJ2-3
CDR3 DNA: TGCAGCGTTGAAGGAAGCGGGAGGGGATCAGATACGCAGTATTTT
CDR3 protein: CSVEGSGRGSDTQYF

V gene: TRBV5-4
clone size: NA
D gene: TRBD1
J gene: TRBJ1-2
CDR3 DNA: TGTGCCAGCAGCGGACAGGGGGCCAACTATGGCTACACCTTC
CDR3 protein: CASSGQGANYGYTF

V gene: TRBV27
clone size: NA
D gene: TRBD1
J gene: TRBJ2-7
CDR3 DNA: TGTGCCAGCAGCGTGGGACCGGGACAGGGTGGGGAGCAGTACTTC
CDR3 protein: CASSVGPGQGGEQYF

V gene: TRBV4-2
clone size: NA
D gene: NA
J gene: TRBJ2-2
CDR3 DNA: TGTGCCAGCAGCCAAGACCCAGGGATCAACACCGGGGAGCTGTTTTTT
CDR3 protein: CASSQDPGINTGELFF

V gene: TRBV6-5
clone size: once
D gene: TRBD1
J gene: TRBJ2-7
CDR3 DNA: TGTGCCAGCAGTTACTCGACAACAGGGGACTACGAGCAGTACTTC
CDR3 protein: CASSYSTTGDYEQYF

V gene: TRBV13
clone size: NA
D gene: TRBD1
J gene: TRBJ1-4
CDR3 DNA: TGTGCCAGCAGCCCCCGACAGGGAAGGGAAAAACTGTTTTTT
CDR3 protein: CASSPRQGREKLFF

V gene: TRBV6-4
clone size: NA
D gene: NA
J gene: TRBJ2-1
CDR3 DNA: TGTGCCAGCATCCGAAGGGAGAACGGGTACAATGAGCAGTTCTTC
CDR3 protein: CASIRRENGYNEQFF

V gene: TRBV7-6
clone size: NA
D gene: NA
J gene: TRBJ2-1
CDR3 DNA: TGTGCCAGCAGCATAACAGGGTTTGTCCATGAGCAGTTCTTC
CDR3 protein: CASSITGFVHEQFF

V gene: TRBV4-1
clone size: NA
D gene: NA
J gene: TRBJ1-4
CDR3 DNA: TGCGCCAGCAGCCTGGGGGGGGCTGGTGAAAAACTGTTTTTT
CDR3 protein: CASSLGGAGEKLFF

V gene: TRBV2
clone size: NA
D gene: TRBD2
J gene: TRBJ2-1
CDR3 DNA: TGTGCCAGCAGTGAACAGGCGGGAGCCGGCAATGAGCAGTTCTTC
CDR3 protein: CASSEQAGAGNEQFF

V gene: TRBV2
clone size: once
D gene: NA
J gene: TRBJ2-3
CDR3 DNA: TGTGCCAGCACAGGGGCGATATCCACAGATACGCAGTATTTT
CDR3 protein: CASTGAISTDTQYF

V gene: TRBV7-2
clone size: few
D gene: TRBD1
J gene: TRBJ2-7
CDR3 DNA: TGTGCCAGCAGCGTAGACTCGGGACAGGGGAATCCCTACGAGCAGTACTTC
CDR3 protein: CASSVDSGQGNPYEQYF

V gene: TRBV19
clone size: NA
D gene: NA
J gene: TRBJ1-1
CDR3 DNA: TGTGCCACATCAGGGGCTGTGGGCACTGAAGCTTTCTTT
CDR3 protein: CATSGAVGTEAFF

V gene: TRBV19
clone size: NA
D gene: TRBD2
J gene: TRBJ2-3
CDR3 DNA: TGTGCCAGTAGTATACTAGGACTAGCGGGAGGGCCCGCAGATACGCAGTATTTT
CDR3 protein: CASSILGLAGGPADTQYF

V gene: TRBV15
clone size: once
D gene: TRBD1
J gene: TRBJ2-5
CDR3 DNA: TGTGCCACCAGCTCCCGACAGGGGATGTACCAAGAGACCCAGTACTTC
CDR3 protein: CATSSRQGMYQETQYF

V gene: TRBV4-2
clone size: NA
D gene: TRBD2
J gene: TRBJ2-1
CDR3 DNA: TGTGCCAGCAGCCCACAAACGCCGAGCGGGACCCCCAATGAGCAGTTCTTC
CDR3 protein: CASSPQTPSGTPNEQFF

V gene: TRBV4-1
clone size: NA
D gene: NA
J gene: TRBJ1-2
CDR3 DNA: TGCGCCAGCAGCCAAGTCCCGGTCCCCGATGGCTACACCTTC
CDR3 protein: CASSQVPVPDGYTF

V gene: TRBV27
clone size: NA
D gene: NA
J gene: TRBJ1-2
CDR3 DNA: TGTGCCAGCGCCACCTCAGGGGTGAGCTATGGCTACACCTTC
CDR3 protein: CASATSGVSYGYTF

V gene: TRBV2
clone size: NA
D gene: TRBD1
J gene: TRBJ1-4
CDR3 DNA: TGTGCCAGCACAATCCGGGACAGGGGAAATGAAAAACTGTTTTTT
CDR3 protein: CASTIRDRGNEKLFF

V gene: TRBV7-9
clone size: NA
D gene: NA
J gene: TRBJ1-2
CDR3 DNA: TGTGCCAGCAGTCCCTGGGAGGTTTCCTATGGCTACACCTTC
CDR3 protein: CASSPWEVSYGYTF

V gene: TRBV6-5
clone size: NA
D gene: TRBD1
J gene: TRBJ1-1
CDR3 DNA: TGTGCCAGCATCCGACAGGGAGAAACTGAAGCTTTCTTT
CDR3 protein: CASIRQGETEAFF

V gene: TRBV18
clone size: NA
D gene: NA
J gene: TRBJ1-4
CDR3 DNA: TGTGCCAGCTCACCGGGGGCGGCTAATGAAAAACTGTTTTTT
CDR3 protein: CASSPGAANEKLFF

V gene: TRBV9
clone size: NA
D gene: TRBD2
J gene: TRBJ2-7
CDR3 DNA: TGTGCCAGCAGCCCAGCGGGAAACTCCTACGAGCAGTACTTC
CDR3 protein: CASSPAGNSYEQYF

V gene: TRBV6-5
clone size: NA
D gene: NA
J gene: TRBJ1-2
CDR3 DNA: TGTGCCAGCAATCCGATAGCGGGCTATGGCTACACCTTC
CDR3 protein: CASNPIAGYGYTF

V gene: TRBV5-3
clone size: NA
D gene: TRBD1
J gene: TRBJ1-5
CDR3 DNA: TGTGCCAGGAGCTTGGCCGGGACAGACCCTAATCAGCCCCAGCATTTT
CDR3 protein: CARSLAGTDPNQPQHF

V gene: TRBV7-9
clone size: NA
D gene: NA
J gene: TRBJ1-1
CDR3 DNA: TGTGCCAGCAGCTTAGGCTACAGGGACACTGAAGCTTTCTTT
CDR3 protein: CASSLGYRDTEAFF

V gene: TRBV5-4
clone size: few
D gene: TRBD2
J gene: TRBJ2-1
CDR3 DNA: TGTGCCAGCAGCTTTAGCGGGGGGGCCTACAATGAGCAGTTCTTC
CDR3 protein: CASSFSGGAYNEQFF

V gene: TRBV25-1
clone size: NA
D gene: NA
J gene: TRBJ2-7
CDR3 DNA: TGTGCCAGCAGTGAATCCACGACACGAACTGATACCTACGAGCAGTACTTC
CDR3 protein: CASSESTTRTDTYEQYF

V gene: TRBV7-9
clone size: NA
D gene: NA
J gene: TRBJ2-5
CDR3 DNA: TGTGCCAGCAGCTTAGTTGGCGGGAAAGAGACCCAGTACTTC
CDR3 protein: CASSLVGGKETQYF

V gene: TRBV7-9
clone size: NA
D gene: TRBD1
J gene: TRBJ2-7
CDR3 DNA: TGTGCCAGCAGCTTAGGGGACAGGGCGCGCGAGCAGTACTTC
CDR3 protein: CASSLGDRAREQYF

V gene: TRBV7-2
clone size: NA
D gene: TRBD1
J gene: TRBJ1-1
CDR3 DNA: TGTGCCAGCAGCCCCAGGGGGCTTATCACTGAAGCTTTCTTT
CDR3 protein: CASSPRGLITEAFF

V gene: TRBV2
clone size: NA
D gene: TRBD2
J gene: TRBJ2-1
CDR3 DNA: TGTGCCAGCAGTTTTGAATCGACTAGCGGGAGATGGGGCAATGAGCAGTTCTTC
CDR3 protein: CASSFESTSGRWGNEQFF

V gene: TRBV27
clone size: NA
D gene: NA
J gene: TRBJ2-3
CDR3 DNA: TGTGCCAGCTCTCCCTGGGGGCCGCTGCTAATTACTAGCACAGATACGCAGTATTTT
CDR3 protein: CASSPWGPLLITSTDTQYF

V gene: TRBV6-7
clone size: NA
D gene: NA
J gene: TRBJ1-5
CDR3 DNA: TGTGCCAGCAGCAGTCAGGGTTGCAAGCCCCAGCATTTT
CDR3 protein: CASSSQGCKPQHF

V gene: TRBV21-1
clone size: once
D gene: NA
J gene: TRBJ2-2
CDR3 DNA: TGTGCCAGGGGGCCGGACAGGGGATTCGGGGAGCTGTTTTTT
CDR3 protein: CARGPDRGFGELFF

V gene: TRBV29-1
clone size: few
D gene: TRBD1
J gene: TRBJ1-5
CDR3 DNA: TGCAGCGCCGGGGGACAGTTAGGTAGCAATCAGCCCCAGCATTTT
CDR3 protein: CSAGGQLGSNQPQHF

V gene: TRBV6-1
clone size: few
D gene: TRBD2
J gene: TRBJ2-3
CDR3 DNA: TGTGCCAGCAGTGAAGCACTAGCGGGAAACACAGATACGCAGTATTTT
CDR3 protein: CASSEALAGNTDTQYF

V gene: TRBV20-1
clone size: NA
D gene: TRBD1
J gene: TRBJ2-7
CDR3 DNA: TGCAGTGCTAGCGGGACAGACGAGCAGTACTTC
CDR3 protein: CSASGTDEQYF

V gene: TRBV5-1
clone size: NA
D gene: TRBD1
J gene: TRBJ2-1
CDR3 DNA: TGCGCCAGCAGCTTAGGGACAGGGTTGGACAATGAGCAGTTCTTC
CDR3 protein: CASSLGTGLDNEQFF

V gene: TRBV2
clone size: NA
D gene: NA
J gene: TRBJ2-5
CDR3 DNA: TGTGCCAGCAGTGTTCGGTTACAAGAGACCCAGTACTTC
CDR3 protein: CASSVRLQETQYF

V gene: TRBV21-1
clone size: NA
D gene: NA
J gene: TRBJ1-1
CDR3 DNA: TGTGCCAGCAGCAACCCCGAGGTACGGAGCCTTATAGCTTTCTTT
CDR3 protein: CASSNPEVRSLIAFF

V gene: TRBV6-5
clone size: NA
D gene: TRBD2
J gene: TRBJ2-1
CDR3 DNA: TGTGCCAGCAGTTCACTAGCGGGGCTACTTAACAATGAGCAGTTCTTC
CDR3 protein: CASSSLAGLLNNEQFF

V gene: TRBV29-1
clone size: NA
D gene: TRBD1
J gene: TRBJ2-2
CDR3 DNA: TGCAGCGTTGCTCAAAGACAGGGCATTCCCGCGAACACCGGGGAGCTGTTTTTT
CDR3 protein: CSVAQRQGIPANTGELFF

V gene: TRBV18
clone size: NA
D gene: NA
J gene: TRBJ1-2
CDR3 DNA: TGTGCCAGCTCACCGACAAGTCCCAATGGCTACACCTTC
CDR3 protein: CASSPTSPNGYTF

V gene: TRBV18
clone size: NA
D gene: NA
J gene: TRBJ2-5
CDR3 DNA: TGTGCCAGCTCGCCTGGACTCTGGGAGACCCAGTACTTC
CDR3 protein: CASSPGLWETQYF

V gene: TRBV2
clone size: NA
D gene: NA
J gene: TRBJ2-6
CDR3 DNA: TGTGCCAGCAGTGCCGGGATCGGGGCCAACGTCCTGACTTTC
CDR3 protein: CASSAGIGANVLTF

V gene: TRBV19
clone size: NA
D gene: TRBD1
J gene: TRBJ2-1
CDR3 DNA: TGTGCCAGTAGTTCCCGGGACAGGGGCAACAATGAGCAGTTCTTC
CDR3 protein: CASSSRDRGNNEQFF

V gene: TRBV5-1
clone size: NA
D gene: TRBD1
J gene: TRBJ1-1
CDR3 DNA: TGCGCCAGCAGCAGGGACAGGGGTGGGAACACTGAAGCTTTCTTT
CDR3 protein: CASSRDRGGNTEAFF

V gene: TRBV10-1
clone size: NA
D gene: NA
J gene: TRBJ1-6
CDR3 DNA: TGCGCCAGCAGTGACAGCTCCTATAATTCACCCCTCCACTTT
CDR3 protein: CASSDSSYNSPLHF

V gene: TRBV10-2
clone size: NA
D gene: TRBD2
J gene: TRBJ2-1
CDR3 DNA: TGCGCCAGCAGTCGGGGGGGACGGGAGCTTCGCAATGAGCAGTTCTTC
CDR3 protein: CASSRGGRELRNEQFF

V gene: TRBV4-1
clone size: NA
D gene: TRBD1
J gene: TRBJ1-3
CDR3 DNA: TGCGCCAGCAGCCCGCAAAGGGACAGGACGGACACCATATATTTT
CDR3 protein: CASSPQRDRTDTIYF

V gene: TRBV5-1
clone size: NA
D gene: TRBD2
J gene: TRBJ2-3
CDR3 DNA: TGCGCCAGCAGCATTCTGACTAGCGGTAGCACAGATACGCAGTATTTT
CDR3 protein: CASSILTSGSTDTQYF

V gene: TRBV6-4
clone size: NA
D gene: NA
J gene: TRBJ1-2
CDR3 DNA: TGTGCCAGCAGTCCTGCGGGGGACACTCCAGTTTCTGGCTACACCTTC
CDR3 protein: CASSPAGDTPVSGYTF